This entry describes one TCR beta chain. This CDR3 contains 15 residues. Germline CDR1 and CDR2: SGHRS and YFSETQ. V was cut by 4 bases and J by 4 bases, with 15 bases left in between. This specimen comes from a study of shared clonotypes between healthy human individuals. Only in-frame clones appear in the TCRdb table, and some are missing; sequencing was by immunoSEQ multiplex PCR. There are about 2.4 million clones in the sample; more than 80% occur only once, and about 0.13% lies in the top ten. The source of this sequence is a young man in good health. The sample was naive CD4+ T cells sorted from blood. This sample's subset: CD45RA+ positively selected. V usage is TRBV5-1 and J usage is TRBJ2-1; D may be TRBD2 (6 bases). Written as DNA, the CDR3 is TGCGCCAGCAGCCCCTCGGGGGTCGGATACAATGAGCAGTTCTTC. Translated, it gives CASSPSGVGYNEQFF. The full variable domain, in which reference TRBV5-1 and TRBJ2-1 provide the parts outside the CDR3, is KAGVTQTPRYLIKTRGQQVTLSCSPISGHRSVSWYQQTPGQGLQFLFEYFSETQRNKGNFPGRFSGRQFSNSRSEMNVSTLELGDSALYLCASSPSGVGYNEQFFGPGTRLTVL.